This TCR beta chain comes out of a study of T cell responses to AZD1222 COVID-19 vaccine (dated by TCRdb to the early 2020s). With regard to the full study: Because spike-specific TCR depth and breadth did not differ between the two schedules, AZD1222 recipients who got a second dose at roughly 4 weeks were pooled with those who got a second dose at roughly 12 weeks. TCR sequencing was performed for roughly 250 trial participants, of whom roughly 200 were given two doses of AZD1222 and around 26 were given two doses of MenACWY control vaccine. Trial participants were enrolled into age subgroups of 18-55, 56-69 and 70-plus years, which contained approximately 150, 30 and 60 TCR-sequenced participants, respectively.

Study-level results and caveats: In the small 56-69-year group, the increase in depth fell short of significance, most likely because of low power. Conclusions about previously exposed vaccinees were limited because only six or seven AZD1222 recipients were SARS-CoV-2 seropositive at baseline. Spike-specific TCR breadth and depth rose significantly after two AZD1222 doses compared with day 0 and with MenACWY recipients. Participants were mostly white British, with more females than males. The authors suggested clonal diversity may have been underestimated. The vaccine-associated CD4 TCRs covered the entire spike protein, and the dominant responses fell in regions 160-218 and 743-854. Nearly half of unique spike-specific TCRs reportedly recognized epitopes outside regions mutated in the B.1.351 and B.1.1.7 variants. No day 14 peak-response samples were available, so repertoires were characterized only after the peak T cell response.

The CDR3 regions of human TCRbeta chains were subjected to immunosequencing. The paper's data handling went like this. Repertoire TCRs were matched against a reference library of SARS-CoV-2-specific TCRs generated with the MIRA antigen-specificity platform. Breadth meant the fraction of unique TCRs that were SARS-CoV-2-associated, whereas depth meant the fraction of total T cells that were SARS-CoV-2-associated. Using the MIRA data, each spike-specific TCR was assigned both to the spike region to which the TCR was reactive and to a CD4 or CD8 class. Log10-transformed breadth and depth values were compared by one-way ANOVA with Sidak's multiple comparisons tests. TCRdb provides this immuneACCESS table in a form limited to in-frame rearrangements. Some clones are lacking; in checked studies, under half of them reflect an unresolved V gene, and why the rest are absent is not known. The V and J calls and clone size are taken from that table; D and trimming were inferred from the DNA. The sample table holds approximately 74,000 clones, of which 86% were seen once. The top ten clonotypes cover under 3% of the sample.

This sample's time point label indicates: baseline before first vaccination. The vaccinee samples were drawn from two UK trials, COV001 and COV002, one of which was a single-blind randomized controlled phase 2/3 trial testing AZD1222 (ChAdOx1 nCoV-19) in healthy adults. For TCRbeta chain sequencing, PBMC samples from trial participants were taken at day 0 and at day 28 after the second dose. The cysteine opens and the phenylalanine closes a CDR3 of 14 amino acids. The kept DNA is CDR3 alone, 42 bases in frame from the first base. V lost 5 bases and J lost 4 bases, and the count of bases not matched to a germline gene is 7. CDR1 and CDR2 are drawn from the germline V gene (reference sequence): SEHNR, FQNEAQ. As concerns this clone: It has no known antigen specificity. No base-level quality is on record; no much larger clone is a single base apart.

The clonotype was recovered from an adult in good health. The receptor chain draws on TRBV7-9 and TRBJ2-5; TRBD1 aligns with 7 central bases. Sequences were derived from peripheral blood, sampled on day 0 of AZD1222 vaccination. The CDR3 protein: CASSEGAAGETQYF. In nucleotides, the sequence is TGTGCCAGCAGCGAGGGGGCGGCGGGAGAGACCCAGTACTTC.